This T cell receptor beta chain was recovered during a study of molecular identifiers for immune sequencing clone quantification. Losses at the gene ends were 5 bases for V and 8 bases for J; bases not matched to a gene: 8. CDR1 and CDR2 (germline): SGHTA, FQGNSA. The CDR3 runs 14 residues. Remarks on this clonotype: Given a much more abundant clone one base away, this may be a read error.

From the PCR reads, TCRdb called clonotypes with MiXCR, one entry per CDR3 protein. The top ten clones hold around 0.74% of a sample with roughly 320,000 distinct CDR3 sequences, roughly 24% of them seen once. This TCR derives from a human donor in good health. Some libraries in this study had Jurkat cell RNA spiked in. This rearrangement joins TRBV7-2 to TRBJ2-4, with 8 bases identical to TRBD2. Sequenced sample: naive CD8+ T cells from blood, with Jurkat cell RNA spiked in. The subset denotes: FACS-sorted CD8+CD4-CCR7+CD45RA+ naive T cells. The CDR3 spells CASSPAGAWDIQYF. As DNA, the CDR3 is TGTGCCAGCAGCCCAGCGGGGGCTTGGGACATTCAGTACTTC.